The sequence of this TCR beta chain was determined in a study of T cell responses to AZD1222 COVID-19 vaccine. Study-wide findings and caveats: Researchers report vaccine-associated CD4 TCRs spanning spike, with dominance at 160-218 and 743-854. Regions left unmutated in variants are reportedly the target of nearly half of spike-specific TCRs. Repertoires in all cases were sampled only once the peak T cell response had passed. White British ancestry dominated among donors, who included more females, and clonal diversity was possibly underestimated.

Measured with immunoSEQ multiplex PCR; TCRdb has only the in-frame clones, and not every one. The sample records about 78,000 clones, 88% being singletons. Points on this clone: Its antigen is not known.

Sequenced material: peripheral blood, taken on day 0 of MenACWY control vaccination. The receptor was isolated from an adult in good health.

This CDR3 reads CASSLVVARPYSNQPQHF. DNA for the CDR3: TGTGCCAGCAGCTTAGTAGTAGCAAGGCCCTACAGCAATCAGCCCCAGCATTTT. V is TRBV7-8 and J is TRBJ1-5; D unresolved. CDR3 length: 18 amino acids. Trimming took off 1 base at V and 1 base at J, with 17 bases between the two ends. CDR1 is SGHVS and CDR2 is FQNEAQ in the germline V gene.